A selection of T cell receptor beta chains follows, all from one sample in a study of spatial heterogeneity in lung cancer. TCRdb redid the calling of the 5' RACE reads with MiXCR, one entry per CDR3 protein. The table lists 45,000 or so distinct CDR3 sequences, over 9.5% of them singletons. This specimen consisted of PBMCs, obtained at surgery. The receptors shown here come from a female donor with early-stage non-small cell lung cancer. Each CDR3 is given with its conserved first and last residue.

TRBJ1-4 | TRBV25-1 | CASSGPLRREKLFF
TRBJ2-1 | TRBV3-1 | CASSPAGTSGGAHEQFF
TRBJ2-3 | TRBV5-4 | CASSAGLGRTDTQYF
TRBJ2-1 | TRBV29-1 | CSVDPRGGPIEQFF
TRBJ1-1 | TRBV5-5 | CASSLGTGLPGLEAFF
TRBJ1-5 | TRBV19 | CASSTSGGNQPQHF
TRBJ1-1 | TRBV5-1 | CASSDGLMNTEAFF
TRBJ2-5 | TRBV28 | CASSARLAGGPRETQYF
TRBJ1-2 | TRBV18 | CASSPSVQGDYGYTF
TRBJ2-2 | TRBV7-2 | CASSLGLAGSTGELFF
TRBJ2-2 | TRBV19 | CASSRQVNTGELFF
TRBJ2-7 | TRBV14 | CASSQGQGSYEQYF
TRBJ2-7 | TRBV7-2 | CASSFVSFEQYF
TRBJ2-5 | TRBV5-6 | CASRWGTGAFETQYF
TRBJ1-2 | TRBV12-3/TRBV12-4 | CASVTGYGYTF
TRBJ1-2 | TRBV7-2 | CASSLNNNYGYTF
TRBJ1-6 | TRBV9 | CASSAEPGDAYNSPLHF
TRBJ1-1 | TRBV3-1 | CASSQEPGGYPEAFF
TRBJ2-7 | TRBV5-1 | CASSAAGSSYEQYF
TRBJ2-5 | TRBV6-1 | CASSGWSQETQYF
TRBJ2-7 | TRBV5-1 | CASRWGGEGYEQYF
TRBJ1-4 | TRBV16 | CASSQSSPGATNEKLFF
TRBJ1-2 | TRBV7-2 | CASSPNWEIHGYTF
TRBJ2-7 | TRBV20-1 | CSVTGGTYEQYF
TRBJ2-7 | TRBV6-2/TRBV6-3 | CASSYLEGSEQYF
TRBJ2-7 | TRBV27 | CASTRSGAAYEQYF
TRBJ2-5 | TRBV5-1 | CASSLGLARETQYF
TRBJ2-3 | TRBV6-5 | CASSLGQATDTQYF
TRBJ1-4 | TRBV5-1 | CASSRGPTTNEKLFF
TRBJ2-2 | TRBV11-1 | CASSLARDNTGELFF
TRBJ1-4 | TRBV28 | CASSLGSGANEKLFF
TRBJ1-1 | TRBV2 | CASSGGVRTEAFF
TRBJ2-1 | TRBV10-3 | CAISDLDNEQFF
TRBJ2-7 | TRBV29-1 | CSVRQASYEQYF
TRBJ2-4 | TRBV2 | CASTLVASGGPIAKNIQYF
TRBJ1-1 | TRBV2 | CASSAGPQNTEAFF
TRBJ2-3 | TRBV12-3/TRBV12-4 | CASSGAGGVTDTQYF
TRBJ2-4 | TRBV30 | CAWARDRKNIQYF
TRBJ2-3 | TRBV7-2 | CASSLVTTDTQYF
TRBJ2-2 | TRBV6-2/TRBV6-3 | CASIGSGANTGELFF
TRBJ2-7 | TRBV7-9 | CASSPPINIYEQYF
TRBJ2-7 | TRBV6-1 | CASSEGSGIYEQYF
TRBJ1-4 | TRBV20-1 | CSARGAAEKLFF
TRBJ1-1 | TRBV7-2 | CASGHRGSTEAFF
TRBJ2-1 | TRBV3-1 | CASSPTQLGGGNEQFF
TRBJ1-6 | TRBV20-1 | CSARGGQERVNSPLHF
TRBJ1-4 | TRBV15 | CATSRDRGKEKLFF
TRBJ2-3 | TRBV4-3 | CASSQDRPSGGIGTDTQYF
TRBJ2-1 | TRBV6-2/TRBV6-3 | CASGSTSGGAVEQFF
TRBJ1-1 | TRBV5-4 | CASSLEHTEAFF
TRBJ1-5 | TRBV5-8 | CASSLGPELSNSNQPQHF
TRBJ2-2 | TRBV7-2 | CASSYSRVNGGELFF
TRBJ2-3 | TRBV20-1 | CSARGAGQRTDTQYF
TRBJ2-7 | TRBV18 | CASSRNRAAYEQYF